The rows below give T cell receptor beta chains drawn from one sample of a study of T cell changes during pregnancy in multiple sclerosis. The method was immunoSEQ multiplex PCR; TCRdb's version includes in-frame clones alone and lacks a portion of them. This repertoire shows about 94,000 clones, 90% to 95% found once; its top ten account for around 0.84%. Specimen: peripheral blood, collected in the third trimester of pregnancy. These receptors originate from a female donor with multiple sclerosis, enrolled in a pregnancy study. CDR3s include the opening cysteine and the closing phenylalanine or tryptophan. The D gene is left open where the match is weak. Clone size appears in some rows only: once, few, many, or a class for an expanded clone.

d_gene: .; j_gene: TRBJ1-1; abundance: .; v_gene: TRBV15; CDR3aa: CATSGGATEAFF; CDR3nt: TGTGCCACCAGCGGTGGGGCGACTGAAGCTTTCTTT
d_gene: TRBD1; j_gene: TRBJ1-5; abundance: .; v_gene: TRBV6-1; CDR3aa: CASSEAFRQGVSQPQHF; CDR3nt: TGTGCCAGCAGTGAAGCGTTCAGACAGGGGGTCTCTCAGCCCCAGCATTTT
d_gene: TRBD2; j_gene: TRBJ2-3; abundance: .; v_gene: TRBV5-1; CDR3aa: CASSPGGWKVTQYF; CDR3nt: TGCGCCAGCAGCCCGGGAGGATGGAAGGTGACGCAGTATTTT
d_gene: TRBD1; j_gene: TRBJ1-1; abundance: .; v_gene: TRBV20-1; CDR3aa: CSARDRLEAFF; CDR3nt: TGCAGTGCTCGGGACAGGCTGGAAGCTTTCTTT
d_gene: TRBD1; j_gene: TRBJ1-2; abundance: .; v_gene: TRBV14; CDR3aa: CASSQDRGGYTF; CDR3nt: TGTGCCAGCAGCCAGGACAGGGGCGGCTACACCTTC
d_gene: .; j_gene: TRBJ1-1; abundance: .; v_gene: TRBV12-5; CDR3aa: CASGRGGSEAFF; CDR3nt: TGTGCTAGTGGCCGGGGGGGCTCTGAAGCTTTCTTT
d_gene: .; j_gene: TRBJ1-1; abundance: .; v_gene: TRBV27; CDR3aa: CASSYQGLNTEAFF; CDR3nt: TGTGCCAGCAGCTACCAGGGGTTGAACACTGAAGCTTTCTTT
d_gene: TRBD1; j_gene: TRBJ2-7; abundance: .; v_gene: TRBV19; CDR3aa: CASSLGTGGFWQYF; CDR3nt: TGTGCCAGTAGTCTCGGGACAGGGGGCTTCTGGCAGTACTTC
d_gene: TRBD1; j_gene: TRBJ1-5; abundance: .; v_gene: TRBV19; CDR3aa: CASSVTGGGKPQHF; CDR3nt: TGTGCCAGTAGTGTAACAGGGGGCGGAAAGCCCCAGCATTTT
d_gene: TRBD1; j_gene: TRBJ1-2; abundance: many; v_gene: TRBV2; CDR3aa: CASSRQGNYGYTF; CDR3nt: TGTGCCAGCAGTCGACAGGGGAACTATGGCTACACCTTC
d_gene: .; j_gene: TRBJ1-1; abundance: .; v_gene: TRBV5-8; CDR3aa: CASSLRMVVNTEAFF; CDR3nt: TGTGCCAGCAGCTTGAGAATGGTAGTGAACACTGAAGCTTTCTTT
d_gene: TRBD1; j_gene: TRBJ1-2; abundance: .; v_gene: TRBV6-1; CDR3aa: CATGPGQGPLYF; CDR3nt: TGTGCCACCGGCCCCGGACAGGGGCCGCTCTACTTC
d_gene: TRBD2; j_gene: TRBJ2-7; abundance: .; v_gene: TRBV5-1; CDR3aa: CASSLTSGGYEQYF; CDR3nt: TGCGCCAGCAGCTTGACTAGCGGGGGCTACGAGCAGTACTTC
d_gene: .; j_gene: TRBJ2-7; abundance: .; v_gene: TRBV30; CDR3aa: CAWSMGPGEQYF; CDR3nt: TGTGCCTGGAGTATGGGGCCGGGCGAGCAGTACTTC
d_gene: TRBD2; j_gene: TRBJ2-2; abundance: .; v_gene: TRBV4-3; CDR3aa: CASSQGLAGATNTGELFF; CDR3nt: TGCGCCAGCAGCCAGGGACTAGCGGGAGCGACGAACACCGGGGAGCTGTTTTTT
d_gene: .; j_gene: TRBJ1-1; abundance: .; v_gene: TRBV27; CDR3aa: CASSLQAANTEAFF; CDR3nt: TGTGCCAGCAGTTTACAAGCGGCGAACACTGAAGCTTTCTTT
d_gene: .; j_gene: TRBJ2-7; abundance: .; v_gene: TRBV19; CDR3aa: CASSISGQGEQYF; CDR3nt: TGTGCCAGTAGTATATCGGGTCAGGGGGAGCAGTACTTC
d_gene: TRBD2; j_gene: TRBJ2-1; abundance: .; v_gene: TRBV7-3; CDR3aa: CASSLGLAGYNEQFF; CDR3nt: TGTGCCAGCAGCTTAGGATTAGCGGGGTACAATGAGCAGTTCTTC
d_gene: .; j_gene: TRBJ2-1; abundance: .; v_gene: TRBV19; CDR3aa: CASTPAGSSYNEQFF; CDR3nt: TGTGCCAGTACTCCCGCGGGGAGCTCCTACAATGAGCAGTTCTTC
d_gene: TRBD2; j_gene: TRBJ2-7; abundance: .; v_gene: TRBV18; CDR3aa: CASSPPSGGVYEQYF; CDR3nt: TGTGCCAGCTCACCACCCTCCGGGGGGGTCTACGAGCAGTACTTC
d_gene: .; j_gene: TRBJ1-1; abundance: .; v_gene: TRBV28; CDR3aa: CASSPPAANTEAFF; CDR3nt: TGTGCCAGCAGTCCTCCGGCGGCCAACACTGAAGCTTTCTTT
d_gene: .; j_gene: TRBJ1-2; abundance: .; v_gene: TRBV5-4; CDR3aa: CASSRTGTDYGYTF; CDR3nt: TGTGCCAGCAGCCGAACCGGGACTGACTATGGCTACACCTTC
d_gene: TRBD1; j_gene: TRBJ1-2; abundance: .; v_gene: TRBV19; CDR3aa: CASSKGQGWDGYTF; CDR3nt: TGTGCCAGTAGTAAGGGACAGGGTTGGGATGGCTACACCTTC
d_gene: TRBD2; j_gene: TRBJ2-1; abundance: .; v_gene: TRBV7-8; CDR3aa: CASSLSSGIVNEQFF; CDR3nt: TGTGCCAGCAGCTTATCTAGCGGGATAGTAAATGAGCAGTTCTTC
d_gene: .; j_gene: TRBJ2-7; abundance: .; v_gene: TRBV11-2; CDR3aa: CASSQGTLASYEQYF; CDR3nt: TGTGCCAGCAGCCAGGGGACGCTCGCATCTTACGAGCAGTACTTC
d_gene: TRBD2; j_gene: TRBJ2-2; abundance: .; v_gene: TRBV5-1; CDR3aa: CASSSYTSEYTGELFF; CDR3nt: TGCGCCAGCAGCTCTTATACTAGCGAGTACACCGGGGAGCTGTTTTTT
d_gene: .; j_gene: TRBJ2-3; abundance: .; v_gene: TRBV9; CDR3aa: CASSVGGVTDTQYF; CDR3nt: TGTGCCAGCAGCGTAGGGGGGGTCACAGATACGCAGTATTTT
d_gene: TRBD2; j_gene: TRBJ2-1; abundance: .; v_gene: TRBV7-9; CDR3aa: CASRTSGYNEQFF; CDR3nt: TGTGCCAGCAGGACTAGCGGCTACAATGAGCAGTTCTTC
d_gene: .; j_gene: TRBJ1-1; abundance: .; v_gene: TRBV27; CDR3aa: CASSLNPFIMAGANTEAFF; CDR3nt: TGTGCCAGCAGTTTAAACCCCTTTATTATGGCGGGTGCGAACACTGAAGCTTTCTTT
d_gene: TRBD1; j_gene: TRBJ1-4; abundance: .; v_gene: TRBV6-1; CDR3aa: CASRGTGGSNEKLFF; CDR3nt: TGTGCCAGCAGAGGGACAGGGGGCTCGAATGAAAAACTGTTTTTT
d_gene: TRBD2; j_gene: TRBJ2-2; abundance: .; v_gene: TRBV5-1; CDR3aa: CASSLAVAGPAGELFF; CDR3nt: TGCGCCAGCAGCTTGGCCGTAGCGGGCCCGGCCGGGGAGCTGTTTTTT
d_gene: .; j_gene: TRBJ1-2; abundance: .; v_gene: TRBV6-5; CDR3aa: CASSYSRVNYGYTF; CDR3nt: TGTGCCAGCAGTTACTCCCGTGTCAACTATGGCTACACCTTC